The clone carrying this TCR beta chain was picked up a small number of times. Its specificity is not known. Trimming left V 4 bases short and J 2 bases short, with 16 bases between. Germline lookup yields CDR1 SGHDT and CDR2 YYEEEE. The CDR3 has 16 amino acids. Molecules of cDNA were individually given unique molecular identifiers that were attached to them. TCRdb reprocessed the 5' RACE reads via MiXCR and lists one record per CDR3 protein. The sample shows about 63,000 distinct CDR3 sequences, 13% of them seen only once. This specimen comes from a study of early T cells in non-severe SARS-CoV-2 infection. The overall study: Bulk RNA isolated from unsorted whole blood underwent sequencing; chains were not paired. General study points: Lookups in VDJdb leaned toward anti-spike CD8 responses and missed private and CD4 specificities.

The sample taken for sequencing was whole blood. V gene TRBV5-6 combines with J gene TRBJ1-3; weak D call: TRBD1 (6 bases). The receptor was derived from an adult who was a healthcare worker with PCR-confirmed SARS-CoV-2 infection or an uninfected control (not recorded which). The CDR3 nucleotides are TGTGCCAGCAGCACAATCCCCCAGGGGCCTGGAAACACCATATATTTT. This translates into CASSTIPQGPGNTIYF.